The following is a T cell receptor (beta chain) sequence with its context. Its antigen is currently not known. No much larger clone is present one base from it, and per-base qualities are unavailable. The sample comes from a study of OX40 agonist ivuxolimab in advanced cancers. Study-wide context: The costimulatory receptor OX40 (CD134) was targeted by ivuxolimab, a fully human IgG2 agonistic monoclonal antibody. Prior anti-PD-1, anti-PD-L1 or anti-CTLA-4 therapy was permitted, and 40% of dose-escalation patients had received checkpoint inhibitors. The paper describes the monotherapy dose-escalation part (N ≈ 52 patients) of the phase I trial of ivuxolimab. The dose-escalation cohort was about 87% male with a mean age of about 60 years, ranging from roughly 23 to 85. Peripheral TCRbeta sequencing aimed to test whether ivuxolimab altered TCR sequence diversity and caused clonal T-cell expansion. Of the roughly 51 dose-escalation patients, hepatocellular carcinoma was present in around 20, melanoma in some 15, renal cell carcinoma in 9 and head and neck cancer in 9. Intravenous ivuxolimab was administered to patients every 2 weeks at six dose levels: 0.01, 0.1, 0.3, 1.5, 3 and 10 mg/kg. Partial responses occurred in three dose-escalation patients, of whom one had hepatocellular carcinoma and two had cutaneous melanoma. Results the study describes overall, beyond this receptor: The antigen specificity of the peripheral T cells that underwent clonal expansion was not determined. Low levels of normalized T-cell clonal expansion were also seen in some nonresponding patients. After ivuxolimab, expanded clones were on average more numerous among CD8+ T cells than among CD4+ T cells. In the 0.1-3.0 mg/kg groups, partial responders were among the patients with the lowest normalized peripheral clonal expansion, particularly in CD8+ T cells. At doses from 0.1 to 3.0 mg/kg, clonal expansion was seen in both CD4+ and CD8+ blood T cells between baseline and week 6.

The trial excluded patients who had a history of autoimmune disease or who were on systemic immunosuppression. Peripheral blood for TCR sequencing was collected from all dose cohorts at baseline, on cycle 4 day 1, and on cycle 7 day 1. Samples came from an open-label, multicenter, first-in-human phase I dose-escalation trial of ivuxolimab. The trial enrolled adults with locally advanced or metastatic head and neck squamous cell, hepatocellular, melanoma or renal cell carcinoma. Before TCR sequencing, CD4+ T cells and CD8+ T cells were sorted from peripheral blood as separate populations. Via the germline V gene, CDR1 is SNHLY and CDR2 FYNNEI. A distance of 17 bases separates the germline ends of V and J, which lose 4 bases and 1 base respectively. Taken from cysteine to phenylalanine, the CDR3 has 16 residues. CDR3 DNA only is kept here, 48 bases in frame from base 1. For sequencing of the TCRbeta CDR3 region, genomic DNA was extracted from the sorted cells. The immunoSEQ Assay was used for sequencing of TCRbeta CDR3 regions. TCRdb retrieved this table from immuneACCESS and kept in-frame rearrangements only. Not all clones are present; in checked studies, unresolved V genes account for under half, and no reason is known for the remainder. The sample table lists tens of thousands of clones, 89% of them with a count of one. The ten biggest clones cover about 0.31% of the sample.

The sample here was CD4+ or CD8+ T cells sorted from blood, taken in a trial of the OX40 agonist ivuxolimab. The chain links TRBV2 with TRBJ2-7, and the D gene may be TRBD1, 5 bases matching. The clonotype was recovered from an adult with an advanced solid tumor such as melanoma, head and neck, liver or kidney cancer. The nucleotides read TGTGCCAGCAGTGTGGGCCCCGGGCAGGGATCCTACGAGCAGTACTTC. Its protein product is CASSVGPGQGSYEQYF.